One sample yielded the 24 T cell receptor beta chains listed below, sequenced in a study of graft-versus-host responses after intestinal transplantation. What these receptors recognize is not known. Here immunoSEQ multiplex PCR was the method, and the copy in TCRdb shows in-frame clones only, minus some. The data show 84,000 or so clones, with 90% to 95% seen just once and about 1.1% held by the top ten. Specimen: unstimulated CD8+ T cells sorted from spleen or lymph node cells, collected before transplant. These receptor sequences come from a human donor who was the organ donor for an intestinal transplant.

V gene TRBV4-1 combines with J gene TRBJ1-2, with 7 bases aligning to TRBD1. The germline V gene encodes CDR1 MGHRA and CDR2 YSYEKL. V lost 5 bases, J lost 6 bases, and 15 bases stayed unmatched. The CDR3 contains 16 residues. In DNA, the CDR3 is TGCGCCAGCAGCGCACACCCAGGACAGGTGTTTCATGGCTACACCTTC. Translation gives CASSAHPGQVFHGYTF.

The chain is built from TRBV28 and TRBJ1-5, with D hard to call. CDR3 length equals 14 residues. Germline CDR1 reads MDHEN; CDR2 reads SYDVKM. The germline V and J ends were trimmed by 3 bases and 14 bases, with 20 bases remaining between them. The CDR3, as DNA: TGTGCCAGCAGTTTGGTTGTGCTGGGGAGCTACAAGCATTTT. It translates to CASSLVVLGSYKHF.

This clone has just one count. The V call is TRBV13, the J call TRBJ2-7; D may be TRBD1 (6 bases). The germline V gene encodes CDR1 PRHDT and CDR2 FYEKMQ (reference sequence). The CDR3 runs 15 residues. V lost 0 bases to trimming and J lost 6 bases, with 15 bases between them. The CDR3 protein is CASSLGAGNRVEQYF. The CDR3 bases are TGTGCCAGCAGCTTAGGAGCAGGGAACAGGGTCGAGCAGTACTTC.

This clone was observed a handful of times. CDR3 region: CASRLTGGVYEQYF. CDR3 coding DNA: TGTGCCAGCAGATTAACTGGGGGGGTCTACGAGCAGTACTTC. This sequence joins TRBV6-5 and TRBJ2-7; 7 bases align to TRBD2. V dropped 6 bases and J dropped 3; count of bases not matched to a gene: 8. This CDR3 has 14 amino acids. Germline V gene data show CDR1 as MNHEY and CDR2 as SVGAGI.

V and J are TRBV20-1 and TRBJ1-2; no definite D call. Trimming shortened V by 3 bases and J by 3 bases, and 2 bases separated the two germline ends. Germline V gene lookup returns CDR1 DFQATT and CDR2 SNEGSKA (reference sequence). The CDR3 is 10 residues long. The CDR3 DNA reads as TGCAGTGCTAGCGACTATGGCTACACCTTC. It codes for CSASDYGYTF.

This chain joins TRBV5-6 and TRBJ2-7; perhaps TRBD2 as D (7 bases). Germline assignment: CDR1 SGHDT and CDR2 YYEEEE. The V end lost 4 bases, the J end lost 3 bases, and 14 bases lay between the germline ends. This CDR3 is 14 amino acids long. CDR3 DNA: TGTGCCAGCAGCGGGGGGGCGGCCCACTACGAGCAGTACTTC. Amino acid sequence: CASSGGAAHYEQYF.

This sequence joins TRBV19 and TRBJ2-1, with 10 bases lining up with TRBD2. The V and J ends lost 7 bases and 2 bases, in that order; junction bases with no gene match: 14. The CDR3 is 18 residues long. The germline gives CDR1 LNHDA, CDR2 SQIVND (reference sequence). CDR3 loop: CASTWGQSGRAPYNEQFF. CDR3 nucleotides: TGTGCCAGTACCTGGGGCCAGAGCGGGAGGGCCCCCTACAATGAGCAGTTCTTC.

This sequence joins TRBV6-6 and TRBJ2-2; possibly TRBD2 for D (6 bases). V lost 6 bases and J 5 bases, leaving 16 bases between the germline ends. There are 15 residues in the CDR3. Germline lookup yields CDR1 MNHNY and CDR2 SVGAGI (reference sequence). CDR3 in amino acids: CASSQEREDTGELFF. The CDR3, as DNA: TGTGCCAGCAGCCAGGAAAGGGAGGATACCGGGGAGCTGTTTTTT.

This chain joins TRBV5-1 and TRBJ2-7; TRBD2 might be the D (5 bases). Germline CDR1 is SGHRS and CDR2 is YFSETQ. The CDR3 extends over 15 amino acids. The V gene lost 3 bases and the J gene lost 5 bases, with 18 bases spanning the gap. CDR3 bases: TGCGCCAGCAGCTGGACGGGGATAGGTTTCGACGAGCAGTACTTC. Translated: CASSWTGIGFDEQYF.

The V and J genes are TRBV5-5 and TRBJ2-7; D not certain. The CDR3 extends over 14 amino acids. V lost 2 bases, J lost 0 bases, and 9 bases lay in between. CDR1 SGHKS and CDR2 YYEKEE come from the germline V gene (reference sequence). CDR3 sequence (DNA): TGTGCCAGCAGCTTTGCTGAGGCCTCCTACGAGCAGTACTTC. Translated: CASSFAEASYEQYF.

The gene calls are TRBV5-1 and TRBJ2-3; the D is unclear. This CDR3 contains 16 residues. Germline V gives CDR1 SGHRS, CDR2 YFSETQ. Trimming cost V 0 bases and J 4 bases, with 15 bases left between them. Here the CDR3 reads CASSLAAGGSADTQYF. CDR3 in DNA: TGCGCCAGCAGCTTGGCCGCCGGTGGAAGCGCAGATACGCAGTATTTT.

This clone appeared a few times. The chain links TRBV30 to TRBJ1-6; D is ambiguous. Germline assignment: CDR1 GTSNPN and CDR2 SVGIG (reference sequence). The CDR3 sequence is 13 residues long. V lost 0 bases and J lost 7, with 7 bases in between. The chain's CDR3 is CAWSVGANSPLHF. The CDR3 region has the DNA TGTGCCTGGAGTGTTGGAGCGAATTCACCCCTCCACTTT.

V is TRBV4-1 and J is TRBJ2-7, with 7 positions matching TRBD1. The CDR3 sequence is 19 residues long. CDR1 and CDR2 (germline): MGHRA, YSYEKL. V dropped 1 base and J dropped 5; count of bases not matched to a gene: 20. The CDR3 here is CASSQGGYLIGGVRNEQYF. The CDR3 coding sequence is TGCGCCAGCAGCCAAGGGGGTTATCTAATAGGGGGCGTTAGGAACGAGCAGTACTTC.

This chain connects TRBV29-1 to TRBJ2-1; 11 bases map to TRBD2. The CDR3 spans 18 residues. V shed 6 bases and J 0 bases; nucleotides not matched to a gene: 13. Germline CDR1 is SQVTM and CDR2 is ANQGSEA. In nucleotides, the CDR3 is TGCAGCGTCCTCGGACTAGCGGGCTCTCCCTCCTCCTACAATGAGCAGTTCTTC. Translated, it gives CSVLGLAGSPSSYNEQFF.

The genes are TRBV6-1 and TRBJ2-7; 12 bases match TRBD2. This CDR3 region has 15 residues. Germline CDR1 MNHNS, CDR2 SASEGT. Losses at the gene ends were 5 bases for V and 1 base for J; bases not matched to a gene: 3. CDR3 sequence reads: CASSTSGGSSYEQYF. CDR3 nucleotides: TGTGCCAGCAGTACTAGCGGGGGGTCTTCCTACGAGCAGTACTTC.

V is TRBV7-3 and J is TRBJ1-1, with TRBD1 as a possible D gene (5 bases). The CDR3 length is 14 residues. With 2 bases removed from V and 1 base from J, the gap between germline ends came to 8 bases. Germline V gene data show CDR1 as SGHTA and CDR2 as FQGTGA. CDR3 DNA: TGTGCCAGCAGCTTACGAGGACAGAACACTGAAGCTTTCTTT. Translating it yields CASSLRGQNTEAFF. The full variable domain, completed using reference TRBV7-3 and TRBJ1-1, is GAGVSQTPSNKVTEKGKYVELRCDPISGHTALYWYRQSLGQGPEFLIYFQGTGAADDSGLPNDRFFAVRPEGSVSTLKIQRTERGDSAVYLCASSLRGQNTEAFFGQGTRLTVV.

This chain connects TRBV7-6 to TRBJ1-3; D gene ambiguous. Germline V gene data show CDR1 as SGHVS and CDR2 as FNYEAQ. V was shortened by 5 bases and J by 0 bases, with 20 bases between the two germline ends. The CDR3 consists of 18 residues. The DNA for the CDR3 is TGTGCCAGCAGCCCACGTGCCGGGTCGTCTTACTCTGGAAACACCATATATTTT. The encoded protein is CASSPRAGSSYSGNTIYF.

The chain combines TRBV11-3 with TRBJ1-1; TRBD1 is a possible D gene (6 bases). The CDR3 sequence is 13 residues long. Trimming stripped 3 bases from V and 5 bases from J, with 10 bases between. Germline V CDR1 and CDR2: SGHNT, YENEEA. The CDR3 DNA sequence: TGTGCCAGCAGCTTCACAGGGTATACTGAAGCTTTCTTT. It codes for CASSFTGYTEAFF.

This clone was seen a few times. The rearrangement joins TRBV30 to TRBJ1-2; 8 bases agree with TRBD1. V lost 5 bases, J lost 3 bases, and 5 bases stayed unmatched. The germline CDR1 and CDR2 sequences are GTSNPN and SVGIG (reference sequence). The CDR3 has 13 residues. The CDR3 loop is CAWSTGGDYGYTF. CDR3 bases: TGTGCCTGGTCTACAGGGGGTGACTATGGCTACACCTTC. Variable domain in full (rest from reference TRBV30 and TRBJ1-2): SQTIHQWPATLVQPVGSPLSLECTVEGTSNPNLYWYRQAAGRGLQLLFYSVGIGQISSEVPQNLSASRPQDRQFILSSKKLLLSDSGFYLCAWSTGGDYGYTFGSGTRLTVV.

This sequence joins TRBV5-5 and TRBJ2-1, with 7 bases fitting TRBD1. This CDR3 contains 16 residues. V trimming: 3 bases; J trimming: 2 bases; junction bases outside the gene matches: 8. Looked up from germline, CDR1 is SGHKS and CDR2 is YYEKEE (reference sequence). This CDR3 is CASSSDRVPPYNEQFF. In DNA, the CDR3 is TGTGCCAGCAGCTCCGACAGGGTCCCTCCCTACAATGAGCAGTTCTTC.

This chain connects TRBV5-6 to TRBJ1-5; D remains ambiguous. CDR3 length: 13 residues. Germline V CDR1 and CDR2: SGHDT, YYEEEE. V gave up 3 bases and J gave up 5 bases, with 9 bases separating them. The CDR3 DNA is TGTGCCAGCAGCTGGGCGGGTGATCAGCCCCAGCATTTT. It codes for CASSWAGDQPQHF.

The CDR3 nucleotides read TGTGCCAGCAGCTTAGGTAACAGTAACTATGGCTACACCTTC. It translates to CASSLGNSNYGYTF. This chain joins TRBV7-9 and TRBJ1-2; no firm D call. The CDR3 covers 14 residues. V lost 1 base to trimming and J lost 1 base, with 7 bases between them. Germline V gene lookup returns CDR1 SEHNR and CDR2 FQNEAQ (reference sequence).

This chain uses TRBV30 with TRBJ1-1, with D perhaps matching TRBD1 (6 bases). V lost 4 bases and J lost 8, with 23 bases in between. CDR1 is GTSNPN, CDR2 SVGIG, per germline (reference sequence). The CDR3 has 15 residues. This CDR3 is CAWKRGPSGAREAFF. CDR3 bases: TGTGCCTGGAAGCGGGGACCGTCGGGGGCGAGGGAAGCTTTCTTT.

J is TRBJ2-1 and V is TRBV27; the match to TRBD2 covers 15 bases. The CDR3 covers 15 residues. Germline CDR1 reads MNHEY; CDR2 reads SMNVEV (reference sequence). After removal of 2 bases from V and 7 bases from J, the junction contained 0 bases not matched to a gene. CDR3 coding DNA: TGTGCCAGCAGTTTAGGGACTAGCGGGGGGAATGAGCAGTTCTTC. It encodes CASSLGTSGGNEQFF.